A selection of T cell receptor beta chains follows, all from one sample in a study of T cell responses to AZD1222 COVID-19 vaccine. Using immunoSEQ multiplex PCR, the repertoire was profiled, and TCRdb retains in-frame clones only, with some absent. The sample shows some 160,000 clones, roughly 90% of them seen only once. Here the sequenced sample was peripheral blood, taken 28 days after the second AZD1222 dose. All receptors derive from an adult who received the AZD1222 COVID-19 vaccine. Both conserved end residues are part of each CDR3. D genes are given only for firm matches. Only part of the rows carry a size: once, few, many, or a class if the clone is expanded.

TGTGCCAGCTCACCCGGGACAGGGTATGATCAGCCCCAGCATTTT	CASSPGTGYDQPQHF	.	TRBD1	TRBJ1-5	TRBV18
TGTGCCAGCAGGCAGGGGGACTCTGGAAACACCATATATTTT	CASRQGDSGNTIYF	.	TRBD1	TRBJ1-3	TRBV6-5
TGTGCCAGCTCACCAGTAGTCGAACCTAACTATGGCTACACCTTC	CASSPVVEPNYGYTF	.	.	TRBJ1-2	TRBV18
TGTGCCAGCTCACCACGGACAGGGGAAAATCAGCCCCAGCATTTT	CASSPRTGENQPQHF	.	TRBD1	TRBJ1-5	TRBV18
TGTGCCAGCAGTTTATCAAGAGGGGGCGACTATGGCTACACCTTC	CASSLSRGGDYGYTF	.	TRBD1	TRBJ1-2	TRBV27
TGCGCCAGCAGCTCAGACGGACAGGCGGGAGGCTACACCTTC	CASSSDGQAGGYTF	once	TRBD1	TRBJ1-2	TRBV5-1
TGTGCCAGCAGCTTAGAGTCCGGCAGCTCCTACGAGCAGTACTTC	CASSLESGSSYEQYF	.	.	TRBJ2-7	TRBV11-2
TGTGCCAGCAGCTTGAATTTTGGGTCGCGACAGGGCCGGTCTGGCTACACCTTC	CASSLNFGSRQGRSGYTF	few	TRBD1	TRBJ1-2	TRBV11-2
TGTGCCAGCAGCTCCCGGGGACCAATACAGCCCCAGCATTTT	CASSSRGPIQPQHF	.	.	TRBJ1-5	TRBV5-8
TGTGCCAGCAGCGTAGGGGGTGCCGGGGAGCTGTTTTTT	CASSVGGAGELFF	.	.	TRBJ2-2	TRBV9
TGTGCCAGCTCAGGGAGTCAGGATCAGCCCCAGCATTTT	CASSGSQDQPQHF	.	.	TRBJ1-5	TRBV18
TGTGCCAGCAGCATCCAAGCTTGGACAGCCTCCTCCAAAAACATTCAGTACTTC	CASSIQAWTASSKNIQYF	.	.	TRBJ2-4	TRBV5-5
TGTGCCAGCAGCCGCGGGGACTCCCTCATTGAGCAGTTCTTC	CASSRGDSLIEQFF	.	.	TRBJ2-1	TRBV3-1/TRBV3-2
TGTGCCAGCAGCTCCGGGGGACAGCCGAACACTGAAGCTTTCTTT	CASSSGGQPNTEAFF	.	TRBD1	TRBJ1-1	TRBV7-9
TGTGCCAGCAGCCCTAGGCTGAGCGGGTCCTACAATGAGCAGTTCTTC	CASSPRLSGSYNEQFF	once	.	TRBJ2-1	TRBV3-1/TRBV3-2
TGTGCCAGCAGCCTAAACACGAATCAGCCCCAGCATTTT	CASSLNTNQPQHF	.	.	TRBJ1-5	TRBV12-3/TRBV12-4
TGCAGTGCTAGTCCGGACAGGGGGATAGATGAGCAGTTCTTC	CSASPDRGIDEQFF	.	TRBD1	TRBJ2-1	TRBV20-1
TGCGCCAGCAGCTTGGGGCAGCCGAATCAGCCCCAGCATTTT	CASSLGQPNQPQHF	.	.	TRBJ1-5	TRBV5-1
TGTGCCAGCAGCATCACAGACAGCGCAGTAGTCACTGAAGCTTTCTTT	CASSITDSAVVTEAFF	.	.	TRBJ1-1	TRBV7-6
TGTGCCAGCAGCTCTAGGGGGCCCGGGGAGCTGTTTTTT	CASSSRGPGELFF	once	TRBD1	TRBJ2-2	TRBV13
TGCAGCGTGGACGGGGTAGATGGCTACACCTTC	CSVDGVDGYTF	.	.	TRBJ1-2	TRBV29-1
TGCGCCAGCAGCTTGGAACGGGGCTCGGGTGAGCAGTTCTTC	CASSLERGSGEQFF	.	.	TRBJ2-1	TRBV5-1